This T cell receptor (beta chain) was identified during a study of T cells after yellow fever vaccination. TCRdb itself ran the 5' RACE reads through MiXCR, one entry per CDR3 protein. The repertoire consists of roughly 85,000 distinct CDR3 sequences, with roughly 15% occurring once and the leading ten covering 20% to 25%. The V gene end was trimmed by 4 bases and the J gene end by 3 bases; junction bases not matched to a gene: 6. Per the germline V gene, CDR1 is SEHNR and CDR2 is FQNEAQ (reference sequence). This CDR3 comprises 16 residues. Study-level points and caveats: Weaker overall, the secondary response nonetheless peaked faster (day 5 versus 15).

This clonotype was observed at least ten times. Specimen: CD8+ T cells not binding an NS4B(214-222) dextramer, sorted from PBMCs, collected 20 to 25 days after the first yellow fever vaccination. The V gene is TRBV7-9, the J gene TRBJ2-3, with 11 bases identical to TRBD1. The source is a man younger than 35 who received the YFV17D yellow fever vaccine. CDR3 in amino acids: CASSSWTGGETDTQYF. CDR3 in DNA: TGTGCCAGCAGCTCCTGGACAGGGGGCGAGACAGATACGCAGTATTTT. Based on the CDR3 plus reference TRBV7-9 and TRBJ2-3, the full variable domain is DTGVSQNPRHKITKRGQNVTFRCDPISEHNRLYWYRQTLGQGPEFLTYFQNEAQLEKSRLLSDRFSAERPKGSFSTLEIQRTEQGDSAMYLCASSSWTGGETDTQYFGPGTRLTVL.